The 14 T cell receptor beta chains reported below all come from one sample, sequenced in a study of blood T cell repertoires in COVID-19 (dated by TCRdb to 2019 to 2021). Libraries came from the immunoSEQ multiplex PCR assay. TCRdb stores this immuneACCESS table with in-frame sequences only. Part of the clones is absent; in the studies checked, under half of the shortfall reflects unresolved V genes, and no reason is known for the rest. For this sample there are around 220,000 clones; approximately 80% appear just once. In total, the top ten clones hold approximately 8% of the sample. The sample consisted of peripheral blood. The receptors here all came from a woman of 80 years or more with COVID-19, enrolled during active disease.

The chain recombines TRBV25-1 with TRBJ1-6; D gene ambiguous. Germline loops: CDR1 MGHDK, CDR2 SYGVNS. The CDR3 length is 13 residues. Trimming shortened V by 2 bases and J by 7 bases, and 6 bases separated the two germline ends. DNA for the CDR3: TGTGCCAGCAGTGAACTACGGAATTCACCCCTCCACTTT. Translated, it gives CASSELRNSPLHF.

This clone was seen only once. The rearrangement uses TRBV18 and TRBJ2-1; 8 bases agree with TRBD2. This CDR3 spans 17 amino acids. Looked up from germline, CDR1 is KGHSH and CDR2 is LQKENI. The junction had 13 bases not matched to a gene; V was cut back by 3 bases and J by 6 bases. This CDR3 reads CASSPTLMGRGGNEQFF. The CDR3 DNA is TGTGCCAGCTCACCGACCTTGATGGGACGGGGGGGCAATGAGCAGTTCTTC.

This CDR3 is CASSLQGTNTEAFF. The CDR3 region has the DNA TGTGCCAGCAGCCTACAGGGTACAAACACTGAAGCTTTCTTT. The V gene is TRBV3-1 (or the pseudogene TRBV3-2), the J gene TRBJ1-1, with D perhaps matching TRBD1 (6 bases). V was pared by 4 bases and J by 2 bases, with 11 bases between. CDR3 length: 14 amino acids. The V gene's germline CDR1 is LGHDT and CDR2 YNNKEL (reference sequence).

To note about this clone: The junction departs from the called germline gene at one end, perhaps through a read error. The chain links TRBV7-7 to TRBJ2-5, with D tentatively TRBD2 (5 bases). The length of the CDR3 is 15 residues. The V gene's germline CDR1 is SSHAT and CDR2 FNYEAQ (reference sequence). CDR3 protein: CASSLATGSGETQYF. CDR3 DNA: TGTGCTAGCAGCTTAGCTACGGGATCGGGAGAGACCCAGTACTTC.

This clone has only one observation. The chain links TRBV27 to TRBJ1-2, with 7 positions matching TRBD1. CDR1 is MNHEY and CDR2 is SMNVEV in the germline V gene (reference sequence). The V segment lost 6 bases and the J segment 4 bases; nucleotides outside the gene matches: 8. The CDR3 loop spans 14 amino acids. This chain's CDR3 is CASSPTPGGYGYTF. In nucleotides, the CDR3 is TGTGCCAGCAGCCCAACCCCAGGGGGCTATGGCTACACCTTC.

V usage is TRBV10-3 and J usage is TRBJ1-3; a weak D match, TRBD1 (6 bases). CDR3 length: 14 residues. Trimming took 10 bases from V and 0 from J, leaving 13 bases between them. Germline V gene lookup returns CDR1 ENHRY and CDR2 SYGVKD. CDR3 protein: CATTRDNSGNTIYF. Written as DNA, the CDR3 is TGTGCCACCACCCGGGACAACTCTGGAAACACCATATATTTT.

The chain employs TRBV9 and TRBJ2-1, with 8 bases lining up with TRBD1. J gave up 10 bases and V 2 bases, and 5 bases lay outside the gene matches. Per germline, CDR1 SGDLS and CDR2 YYNGEE. The CDR3 is made up of 13 amino acids. CDR3 residues: CASSVPGGNEQFF. CDR3 in DNA: TGTGCCAGCAGCGTCCCAGGGGGCAACGAGCAGTTCTTC.

V and J are TRBV7-3 and TRBJ2-5; 9 bases align to TRBD1. J was trimmed by 5 bases and V by 5 bases; bases with no gene match: 6. The CDR3 has 14 amino acids. Germline lookup yields CDR1 SGHTA and CDR2 FQGTGA. In DNA, the CDR3 is TGTGCCAGCAGCCTCGGGACAGGGATGGAGACCCAGTACTTC. Protein sequence: CASSLGTGMETQYF.

The chain combines TRBV3-1 (or the pseudogene TRBV3-2) with TRBJ1-5; no firm D call. Germline lookup yields CDR1 LGHDT and CDR2 YNNKEL (reference sequence). There are 14 residues in the CDR3. V was cut by 1 base and J by 4 bases, with 8 bases left in between. The CDR3 DNA sequence: TGTGCCAGCAGCCAAGTTTGGGCGAATCAGCCCCAGCATTTT. Translation gives CASSQVWANQPQHF.

V usage is TRBV19 and J usage is TRBJ1-5; 9 bases match TRBD1. After removal of 6 bases from V and 6 bases from J, the junction contained 6 bases not matched to a gene. The CDR3 covers 14 residues. Germline values: CDR1 LNHDA, CDR2 SQIVND (reference sequence). CDR3 bases: TGTGCCAGTAGGGACAGGGGAGAAGGTCAGCCCCAGCATTTT. Translation gives CASRDRGEGQPQHF.

The rearrangement links TRBV3-1 (or the pseudogene TRBV3-2) to TRBJ1-6; 10 bases agree with TRBD1. Germline assignment: CDR1 LGHDT and CDR2 YNNKEL (reference sequence). Trimming took 1 base from V and 8 from J; bases not matched to a gene: 5. The CDR3 has 16 amino acids. CDR3 sequence (DNA): TGTGCCAGCAGCCAAGCGACGGGACAGGGGTATTCACCCCTCCACTTT. It is translated as CASSQATGQGYSPLHF.

V and J are TRBV18 and TRBJ1-2, with D unresolved. The ends were cut back, 2 bases at V and 5 bases at J, with 18 bases in the middle. Germline lookup yields CDR1 KGHSH and CDR2 LQKENI. This CDR3 spans 16 amino acids. CDR3 protein: CASSPSGLQINYGYTF. CDR3 sequence (DNA): TGTGCCAGCTCACCAAGCGGACTACAAATTAATTATGGCTACACCTTC.

On this clone itself: The sample has other DNA sequences that encode this CDR3 too. In DNA form, the CDR3 reads TGTGCCAGCAGCCAAGCGAGCTACGAGCAGTACTTC. It yields the protein CASSQASYEQYF. V and J are TRBV3-1 (or the pseudogene TRBV3-2) and TRBJ2-7; D is unresolved. V lost 1 base and J lost 3, with 4 bases in between. The V gene's germline CDR1 is LGHDT and CDR2 YNNKEL (reference sequence). CDR3 size: 12 residues.

The V and J genes are TRBV7-9 and TRBJ2-5; no reliable D call. CDR1 and CDR2 from the germline V gene are SEHNR and FQNEAQ (reference sequence). The CDR3 is 10 residues long. Trimming removed 8 bases at V and 5 bases at J, with 6 bases between. The CDR3 loop is CASARETQYF. The CDR3 DNA reads as TGTGCCAGCGCGAGGGAGACCCAGTACTTC.